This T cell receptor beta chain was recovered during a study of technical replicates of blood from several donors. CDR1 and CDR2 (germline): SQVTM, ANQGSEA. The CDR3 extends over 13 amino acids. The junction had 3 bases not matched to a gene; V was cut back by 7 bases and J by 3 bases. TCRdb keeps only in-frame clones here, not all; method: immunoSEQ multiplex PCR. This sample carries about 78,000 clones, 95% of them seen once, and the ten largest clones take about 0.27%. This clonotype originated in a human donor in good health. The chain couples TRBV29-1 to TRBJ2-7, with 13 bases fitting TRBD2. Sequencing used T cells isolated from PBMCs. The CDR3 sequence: CSGRTSGSYEQYF. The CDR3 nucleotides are TGCAGCGGACGGACTAGCGGGAGCTACGAGCAGTACTTC.